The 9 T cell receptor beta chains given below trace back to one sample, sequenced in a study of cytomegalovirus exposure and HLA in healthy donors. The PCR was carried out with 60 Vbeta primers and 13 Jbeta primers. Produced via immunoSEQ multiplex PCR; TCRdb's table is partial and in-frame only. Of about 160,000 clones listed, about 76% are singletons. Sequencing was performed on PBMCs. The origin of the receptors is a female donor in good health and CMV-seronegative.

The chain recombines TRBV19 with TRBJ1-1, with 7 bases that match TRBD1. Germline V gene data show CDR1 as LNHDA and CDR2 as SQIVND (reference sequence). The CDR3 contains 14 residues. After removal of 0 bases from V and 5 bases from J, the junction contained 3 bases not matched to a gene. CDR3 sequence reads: CASSIDRQGTEAFF. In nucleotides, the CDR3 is TGTGCCAGTAGTATAGACCGACAGGGAACTGAAGCTTTCTTT.

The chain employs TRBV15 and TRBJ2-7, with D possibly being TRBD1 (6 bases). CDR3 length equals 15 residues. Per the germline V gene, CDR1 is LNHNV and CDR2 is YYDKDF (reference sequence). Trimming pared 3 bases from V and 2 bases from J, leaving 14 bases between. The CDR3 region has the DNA TGTGCCACCAGCAGGGCGGCACAGGGCACCTACGAGCAGTACTTC. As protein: CATSRAAQGTYEQYF.

The CDR3: CASSFSGGATDTQYF. The CDR3 region has the DNA TGCGCCAGCAGCTTTAGCGGGGGGGCCACAGATACGCAGTATTTT. The genes are TRBV5-1 and TRBJ2-3; TRBD2 matches at 11 bases. Looked up from germline, CDR1 is SGHRS and CDR2 is YFSETQ. The V gene end was trimmed by 2 bases and the J gene end by 2 bases; junction bases not matched to a gene: 1. The CDR3 length is 15 residues.

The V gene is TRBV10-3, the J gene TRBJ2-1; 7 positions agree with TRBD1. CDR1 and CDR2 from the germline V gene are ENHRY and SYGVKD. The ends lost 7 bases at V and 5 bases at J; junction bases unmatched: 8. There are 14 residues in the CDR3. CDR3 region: CAITKGASNNEQFF. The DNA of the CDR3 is TGTGCCATCACGAAGGGGGCCTCTAACAATGAGCAGTTCTTC.

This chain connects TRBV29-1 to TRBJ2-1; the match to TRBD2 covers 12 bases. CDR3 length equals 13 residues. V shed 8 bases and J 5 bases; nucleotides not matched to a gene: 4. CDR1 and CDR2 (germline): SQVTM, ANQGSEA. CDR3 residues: CSLWTSGNNEQFF. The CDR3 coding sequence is TGCAGCCTTTGGACTAGCGGGAACAATGAGCAGTTCTTC.

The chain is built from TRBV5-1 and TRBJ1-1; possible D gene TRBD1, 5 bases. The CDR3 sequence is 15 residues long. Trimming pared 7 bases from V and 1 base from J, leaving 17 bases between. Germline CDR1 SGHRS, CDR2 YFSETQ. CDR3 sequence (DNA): TGCGCCAGCGGCGGGACCTGGGGGGGGAACACTGAAGCTTTCTTT. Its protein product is CASGGTWGGNTEAFF.

Here the CDR3 DNA reads TGTGCCAGCAGCTTCACCCGGGGGGCCTACACCGGGGAGCTGTTTTTT. Amino acid sequence: CASSFTRGAYTGELFF. V usage is TRBV7-2 and J usage is TRBJ2-2, with D possibly matching TRBD2 (7 bases). Germline values: CDR1 SGHTA, CDR2 FQGNSA. CDR3 size: 16 residues. V lost 3 bases and J lost 3, with 14 bases in between.

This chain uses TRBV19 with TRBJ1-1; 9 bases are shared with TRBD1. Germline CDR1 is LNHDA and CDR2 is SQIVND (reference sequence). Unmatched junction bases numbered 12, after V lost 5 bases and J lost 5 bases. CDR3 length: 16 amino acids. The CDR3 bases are TGTGCCAGTAGTCCAACACTGACAGGGGGAGGTACTGAAGCTTTCTTT. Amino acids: CASSPTLTGGGTEAFF.

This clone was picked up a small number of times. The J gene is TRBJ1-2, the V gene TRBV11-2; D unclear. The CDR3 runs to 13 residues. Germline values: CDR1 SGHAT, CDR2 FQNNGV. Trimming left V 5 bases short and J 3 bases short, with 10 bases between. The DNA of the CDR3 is TGTGCCAGCAGCCACGGGAGAGACTATGGCTACACCTTC. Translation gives CASSHGRDYGYTF. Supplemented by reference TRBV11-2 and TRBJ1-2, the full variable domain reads EAGVAQSPRYKIIEKRQSVAFWCNPISGHATLYWYQQILGQGPKLLIQFQNNGVVDDSQLPKDRFSAERLKGVDSTLKIQPAKLEDSAVYLCASSHGRDYGYTFGSGTRLTVV.